The T cell receptor (beta chain) under discussion was sequenced for a study of spatial heterogeneity in lung cancer (dated by TCRdb to between 2018 and 2021). About the full investigation: Beta-chain transcripts were consistently detected in greater numbers than alpha-chain transcripts, which likely reflected higher beta-chain transcript abundance. TCR repertoire features were related to nonsynonymous mutation counts determined by whole-exome sequencing of tumor tissue. The study quantitatively compared TCR alpha and beta repertoires across multiple tumor regions, matched nontumor lung and blood in non-small cell lung cancer. At surgery, both alpha and beta chains were TCR-sequenced in roughly 230 tumor regions, fewer than 85 matched nontumor lung samples and some 56 PBMC samples. In the raw uncorrected reads, each unique combination of TCR and UMI appeared more than ten times on average.

Library method: 5' RACE. TCRdb records NextSeq 500 as the sequencer. To allow correction of PCR and sequencing errors, the TCR library protocol tagged every TCR cDNA molecule with a unique molecular identifier. The study's processing was this. TCR identification, UMI-based error correction and CDR3 extraction were all carried out with Decombinator tools. TCRs above a frequency of 2 per 1,000, corresponding to the top 1% of the tumor frequency distribution, were defined as expanded. Each repertoire was subsampled 100 times to 5,000 TCRs, after which Renyi diversity was computed with the R vegan package. CDR3 similarity networks were built from amino acid triplet string-kernel similarity, connecting CDR3s with pairwise similarity above 0.82. The public reads were run again by TCRdb, first through fastp at Q25 and then through MiXCR, and only productive beta chains were kept. Rows are unified per CDR3 protein, each entry keeping the most common DNA and genes. TCRdb's processing, not the authors' own work, is the source of the V and J calls. The sample table shows 950 to 1,500 distinct CDR3 sequences, and under 15% are seen once. Jointly, the top ten make up more than 15% of the sample.

Per the publication, the time point label means: sample taken at primary tumor resection. For TCR sequencing, whole RNA was extracted from tumor and nontumor lung tissue, or from cryopreserved PBMC samples, and no cell sorting was done. Samples were obtained from 72 patients with early-stage, untreated non-small cell lung cancer from the lung TRACERx cohort. A patient was chosen for TCR sequencing only when enough RNA was available from at least two tumor regions. Before selection, tumor and adjacent nontumor lung specimens were reviewed by a lung pathologist. This clonotype is classified as medium-sized (0.01 to 0.1%). The specificity of this receptor is unknown. No clone much larger than this one lies a single base away; base qualities are absent. Taken from cysteine to phenylalanine, the CDR3 has 16 residues. Only CDR3 DNA is held: 48 bases, read in frame from base 1. The junction carries 13 bases between V and J, which are trimmed by 0 bases and 4 bases respectively. The germline V gene yields LGHNA for CDR1 and YSLEER for CDR2.

The full study reports these points: Confirming at a functional level the hypothesis that regional TCRs recognize regional mutations was considered to require additional single-cell paired TCR alpha and beta sequencing.

This TCR was sampled from a male donor with early-stage non-small cell lung cancer. Rearrangement joined TRBV4-3 to TRBJ2-1, with the D call perhaps TRBD1 or TRBD2, each one matching 5 bases. The input for sequencing was normal lung tissue next to the tumor, taken at surgery. This receptor carries the CDR3 CASSQDGTVTYNEQFF. The DNA sequence is TGCGCCAGCAGCCAAGACGGGACGGTAACTTACAATGAGCAGTTCTTC.